A single sample is the source of the 12 T cell receptor beta chains below, sequenced in a study of cytomegalovirus exposure and HLA in healthy donors. PCR was performed using 60 Vbeta and 13 Jbeta primers. Generated by immunoSEQ multiplex PCR, the TCRdb table keeps only in-frame clones and is missing some. The repertoire has approximately 150,000 clones, around 82% of them found once; the top ten carry roughly 10%. The material sequenced was PBMCs. All receptors derive from a man aged 50 to 59 in good health and CMV-seropositive.

The chain carries TRBV27 and TRBJ1-3, with TRBD1 as a possible D gene (6 bases). The V gene's germline CDR1 is MNHEY and CDR2 SMNVEV (reference sequence). Trimming removed 4 bases at V and 2 bases at J, with 12 bases between. The length of the CDR3 is 15 residues. The CDR3 loop is CASSSHTGTGNTIYF. CDR3 coding DNA: TGTGCCAGCAGTTCTCATACAGGGACTGGAAACACCATATATTTT.

This clone was recorded many times. The CDR3 loop reads CASAGTVNTEAFF. The CDR3 coding sequence is TGTGCTAGTGCCGGGACAGTGAACACTGAAGCTTTCTTT. The V and J genes are TRBV12-5 and TRBJ1-1; 7 bases agree with TRBD1. This CDR3 comprises 13 residues. The J segment lost 0 bases and the V segment lost 7 bases, leaving 2 bases of the junction unmatched. Germline lookup yields CDR1 LGHNT and CDR2 FRNRAP.

V gene TRBV6-1 combines with J gene TRBJ2-1; D gene uncertain. Germline V gene lookup returns CDR1 MNHNS and CDR2 SASEGT. V was trimmed by 8 bases and J by 7 bases, leaving 12 bases between them. The CDR3 totals 12 residues. The DNA for the CDR3 is TGTGCCAGCGGCCAACACACGAATGAGCAGTTCTTC. Translated: CASGQHTNEQFF.

The CDR3 DNA reads as TGTGCCTGGACAGGGGGAGATGGCTACACCTTC. It yields the protein CAWTGGDGYTF. The rearrangement joins TRBV30 to TRBJ1-2; 7 bases are a match to TRBD1. The length of the CDR3 is 11 residues. The junction had 2 bases not matched to a gene; V was cut back by 4 bases and J by 6 bases. Germline CDR1 and CDR2: GTSNPN and SVGIG (reference sequence).

The chain recombines TRBV4-3 with TRBJ2-5; TRBD2 agrees at 10 bases. The DNA matches TRBJ2-7 better at its end, which makes the J call doubtful. The CDR3 is made up of 15 amino acids. Germline CDR1 is LGHNA and CDR2 is YSLEER. As DNA, the CDR3 is TGCGCCAGCAGCCAAGATAGCGGGGGGCTGTACGAGCAGTACTTC. This translates into CASSQDSGGLYEQYF.

V usage is TRBV6-5 and J usage is TRBJ2-7; D possibly corresponds to TRBD2 (6 bases). In germline, CDR1 is MNHEY, CDR2 SVGAGI. Trimming removed 9 bases at V and 6 bases at J, with 12 bases between. The CDR3 covers 11 residues. CDR3 nucleotides: TGTGCCAGTGGCTACGGGGGCGAGCAGTACTTC. It specifies CASGYGGEQYF.

The chain couples TRBV6-5 to TRBJ2-1; possibly TRBD2 for D (6 bases). The CDR3 extends over 16 amino acids. Per the germline V gene, CDR1 is MNHEY and CDR2 is SVGAGI. Trimming stripped 1 base from V and 6 bases from J, with 16 bases between. The CDR3 sequence: CASSYFGTPKGNEQFF. The CDR3 nucleotides are TGTGCCAGCAGTTACTTTGGGACTCCAAAGGGCAATGAGCAGTTCTTC.

This clone appeared a single time. The chain uses TRBV7-6 and TRBJ2-7; D might be TRBD1 (6 bases). This CDR3 comprises 15 residues. Germline loops: CDR1 SGHVS, CDR2 FNYEAQ. V was trimmed by 6 bases and J by 8 bases, leaving 23 bases between them. CDR3 residues: CASSPRERTAEKQYF. The CDR3 bases are TGTGCCAGCAGTCCCCGAGAGCGGACAGCTGAAAAGCAGTACTTC.

The chain couples TRBV7-2 to TRBJ2-3, with D possibly TRBD2 on 6 matching bases. V was cut by 4 bases and J by 8 bases, with 19 bases left in between. The germline V gene encodes CDR1 SGHTA and CDR2 FQGNSA. The CDR3 extends over 15 amino acids. CDR3 amino acids: CASSSMTGSGRTQYF. CDR3 bases: TGTGCCAGCAGCTCTATGACGGGTAGCGGCCGTACGCAGTATTTT.

The chain uses TRBV2 and TRBJ1-4; the D gene is possibly TRBD1 (5 bases). Trimming left V 4 bases short and J 6 bases short, with 12 bases between. CDR3 length: 14 amino acids. The germline V gene has CDR1 SNHLY and CDR2 FYNNEI. The CDR3 loop reads CASSAWGVYEKLFF. In DNA, the CDR3 is TGTGCCAGCAGTGCGTGGGGGGTTTATGAAAAACTGTTTTTT.

The genes are TRBV7-2 and TRBJ2-1; 9 positions agree with TRBD1. This CDR3 comprises 18 residues. Trimming removed 1 base from V and 0 bases from J; junction bases left unmatched: 7. CDR1 and CDR2 (germline): SGHTA, FQGNSA. The chain's CDR3 is CASSLEGQGLSSYNEQFF. As DNA, the CDR3 is TGTGCCAGCAGCTTAGAGGGACAGGGTCTGAGCTCCTACAATGAGCAGTTCTTC.

The chain recombines TRBV7-2 with TRBJ2-3, with D maybe TRBD1 (5 bases). This CDR3 has 15 amino acids. Germline loops: CDR1 SGHTA, CDR2 FQGNSA. Trimming removed 2 bases from V and 4 bases from J, with 13 bases in between. The CDR3 DNA is TGTGCCAGCAGCTTATTGGGGCGAGGCGCAGATACGCAGTATTTT. It yields the protein CASSLLGRGADTQYF.